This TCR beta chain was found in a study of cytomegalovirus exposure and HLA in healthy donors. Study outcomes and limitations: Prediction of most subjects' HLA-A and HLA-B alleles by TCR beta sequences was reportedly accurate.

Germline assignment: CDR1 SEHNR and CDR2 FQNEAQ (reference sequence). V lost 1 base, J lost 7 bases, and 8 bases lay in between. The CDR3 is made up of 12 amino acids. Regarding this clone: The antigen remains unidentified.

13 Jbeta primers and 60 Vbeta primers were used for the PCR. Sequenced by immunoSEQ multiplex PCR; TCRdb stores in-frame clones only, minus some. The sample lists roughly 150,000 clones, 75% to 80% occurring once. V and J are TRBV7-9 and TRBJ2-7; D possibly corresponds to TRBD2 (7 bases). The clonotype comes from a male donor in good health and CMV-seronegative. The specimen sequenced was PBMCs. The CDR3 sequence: CASSLEGGEQYF. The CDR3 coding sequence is TGTGCCAGCAGCTTAGAGGGGGGGGAGCAGTACTTC.